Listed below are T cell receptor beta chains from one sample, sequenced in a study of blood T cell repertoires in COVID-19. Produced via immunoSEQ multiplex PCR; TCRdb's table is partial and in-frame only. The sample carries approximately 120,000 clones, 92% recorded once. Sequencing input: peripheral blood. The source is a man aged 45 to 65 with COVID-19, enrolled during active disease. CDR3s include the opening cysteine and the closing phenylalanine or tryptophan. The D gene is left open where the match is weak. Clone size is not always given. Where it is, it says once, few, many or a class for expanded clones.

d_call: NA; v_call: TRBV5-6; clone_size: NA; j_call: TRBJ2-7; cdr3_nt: TGTGCCAGCAGCTTTTACGGGGGTAGCTCCTACGAGCAGTACTTC; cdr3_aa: CASSFYGGSSYEQYF
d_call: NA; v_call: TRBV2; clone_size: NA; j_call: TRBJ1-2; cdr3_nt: TGTGCCAGCAGCAGGGAAAACTATGGCTACACCTTC; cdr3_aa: CASSRENYGYTF
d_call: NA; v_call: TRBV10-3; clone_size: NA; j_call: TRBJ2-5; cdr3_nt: TGTGCCACTGATCCAAGCGGTTCTAGGGAGACCCAGTACTTC; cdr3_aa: CATDPSGSRETQYF
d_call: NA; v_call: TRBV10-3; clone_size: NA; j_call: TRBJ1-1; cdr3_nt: TGTGCCATCAGGCCCGGGTCAGAGAACACTGAAGCTTTCTTT; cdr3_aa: CAIRPGSENTEAFF
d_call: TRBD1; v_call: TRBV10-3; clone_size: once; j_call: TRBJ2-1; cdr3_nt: TGTGCCATCAGTGAATTCGGGACAGGGGAAAGTGAGCAGTTCTTC; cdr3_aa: CAISEFGTGESEQFF
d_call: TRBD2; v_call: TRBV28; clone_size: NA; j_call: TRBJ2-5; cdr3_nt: TGTGCCAGCAGTCTCGGGAGGGCGGGGGAGACCCAGTACTTC; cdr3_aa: CASSLGRAGETQYF
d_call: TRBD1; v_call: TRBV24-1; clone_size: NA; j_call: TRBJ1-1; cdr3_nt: TGTGCCACCAGAGGACAGGGATCGAACACTGAAGCTTTCTTT; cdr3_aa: CATRGQGSNTEAFF
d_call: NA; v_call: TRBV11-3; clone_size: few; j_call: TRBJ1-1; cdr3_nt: TGTGCCAGCAGCTTAGAGCGGGACACTGAAGCTTTCTTT; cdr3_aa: CASSLERDTEAFF
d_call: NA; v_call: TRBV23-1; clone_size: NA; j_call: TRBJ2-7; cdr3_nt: TGCGCCAGCAGTGAGGGCCAAAGCTCCTACGAGCAGTACTTC; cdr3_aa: CASSEGQSSYEQYF
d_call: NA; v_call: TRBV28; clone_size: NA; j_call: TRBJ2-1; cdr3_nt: TGTGCCAGCAGTTTATATTCAGGGGGGACTCGCAATGAGCAGTTCTTC; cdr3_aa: CASSLYSGGTRNEQFF
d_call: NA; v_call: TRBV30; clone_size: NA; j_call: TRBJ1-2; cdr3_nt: TGTGCCTGGAGTACCCCCCCAGGGCCCCATGGCTACACCTTC; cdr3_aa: CAWSTPPGPHGYTF
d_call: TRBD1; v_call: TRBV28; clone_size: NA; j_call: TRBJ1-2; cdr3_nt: TGTGCCAGCAGTCCGGCAGGGGGAAACTATGGCTACACCTTC; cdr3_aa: CASSPAGGNYGYTF
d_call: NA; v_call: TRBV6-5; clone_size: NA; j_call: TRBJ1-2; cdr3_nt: TGTGCCAGCAGTTACTCTTACAGGGATGGCTACACCTTC; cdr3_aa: CASSYSYRDGYTF
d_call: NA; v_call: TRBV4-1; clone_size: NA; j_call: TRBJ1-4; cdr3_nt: TGCGCCAGCAGCCCCGGGAACCCAACTAATGAAAAACTGTTTTTT; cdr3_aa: CASSPGNPTNEKLFF
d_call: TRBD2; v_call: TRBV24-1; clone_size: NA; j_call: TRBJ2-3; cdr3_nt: TGTGCCACCAGTGATTTTATAACGGCGGGAGGGTCAGATACGCAGTATTTT; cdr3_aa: CATSDFITAGGSDTQYF
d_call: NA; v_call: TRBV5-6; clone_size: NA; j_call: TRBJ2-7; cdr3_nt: TGTGCCAGCAGCGCCGACCCGCAGGGGCTCGAGCAGTACTTC; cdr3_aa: CASSADPQGLEQYF
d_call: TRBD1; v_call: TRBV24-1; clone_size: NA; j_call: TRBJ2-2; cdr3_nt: TGTGCCACTGGACAGGGAGGCACCGGGGAGCTGTTTTTT; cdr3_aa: CATGQGGTGELFF
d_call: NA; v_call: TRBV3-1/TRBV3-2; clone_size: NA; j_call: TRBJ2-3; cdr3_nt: TGTGCCAGCAGCTTCGACCAGGGAAATACGCAGTATTTT; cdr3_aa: CASSFDQGNTQYF
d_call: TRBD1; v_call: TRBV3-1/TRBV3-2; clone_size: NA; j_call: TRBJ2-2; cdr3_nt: TGTGCCAGCAGCCACAGACAGGGGGAGATCACCGGGGAGCTGTTTTTT; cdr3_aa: CASSHRQGEITGELFF
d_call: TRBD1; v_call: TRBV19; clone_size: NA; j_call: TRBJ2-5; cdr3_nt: TGTGCCAGTAGTACACATTGGACAGGGGGCGCGACGGACTTCGAGACCCAGTACTTC; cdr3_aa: CASSTHWTGGATDFETQYF
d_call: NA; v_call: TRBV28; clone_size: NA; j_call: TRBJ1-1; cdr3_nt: TGTGCCAGCAGTTTGTTTCAGGGGAGGGCTGAAGCTTTCTTT; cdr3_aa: CASSLFQGRAEAFF
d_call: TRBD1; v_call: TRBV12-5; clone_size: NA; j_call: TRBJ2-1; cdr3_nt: TGTGCTAGTGGTTTAGGACAGGCAAGGAATGAGCAGTTCTTC; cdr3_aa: CASGLGQARNEQFF
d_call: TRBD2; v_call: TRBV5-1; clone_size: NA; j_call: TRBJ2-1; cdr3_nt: TGCGCCAGCAGTTTAAACGCGGGCGGGGGTGAGCAGTTCTTC; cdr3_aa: CASSLNAGGGEQFF
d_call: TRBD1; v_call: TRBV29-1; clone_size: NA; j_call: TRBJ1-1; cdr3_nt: TGCAGCGTCCAGACAGGGCTGAACACTGAAGCTTTCTTT; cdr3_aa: CSVQTGLNTEAFF
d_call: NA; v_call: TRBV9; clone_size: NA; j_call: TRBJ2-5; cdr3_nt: TGTGCCAGCAGCGTAGGGGCCCAGGAGACCCAGTACTTC; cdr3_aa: CASSVGAQETQYF
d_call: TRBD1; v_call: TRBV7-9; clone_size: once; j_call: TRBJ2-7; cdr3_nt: TGTGCCAGCAGCGCGGGACAGGCCTCCTACGAGCAGTACTTC; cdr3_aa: CASSAGQASYEQYF
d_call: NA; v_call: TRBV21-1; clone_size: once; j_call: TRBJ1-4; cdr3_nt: TGTGCCAGCAGCTGTGAAGCCGGGACAGAAAATGAAAAACTGTTTTTT; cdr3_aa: CASSCEAGTENEKLFF
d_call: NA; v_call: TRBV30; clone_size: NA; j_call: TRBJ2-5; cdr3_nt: TGTGCCTGGAGTGTAGATAGGGGTACGGAGACCCAGTACTTC; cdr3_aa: CAWSVDRGTETQYF
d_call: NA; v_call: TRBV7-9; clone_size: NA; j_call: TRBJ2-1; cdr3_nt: TGTGCCAGCCACCTGGTCCAGAACAATGAGCAGTTCTTC; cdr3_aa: CASHLVQNNEQFF
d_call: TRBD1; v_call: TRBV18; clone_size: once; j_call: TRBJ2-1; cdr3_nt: TGTGCCAGCTCACCTCGGGACAGGGGTAGTTCGAATGAGCAGTTCTTC; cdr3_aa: CASSPRDRGSSNEQFF
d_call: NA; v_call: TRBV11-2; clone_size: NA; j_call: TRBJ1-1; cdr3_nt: TGTGCCAGCAGCGTCGTTTGGGGGCAAGAAACTGAAGCTTTCTTT; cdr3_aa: CASSVVWGQETEAFF
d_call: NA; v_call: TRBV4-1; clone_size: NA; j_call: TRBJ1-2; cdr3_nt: TGCGCCAGCAGCCACCCCAGTGGTGGCTACACCTTC; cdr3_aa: CASSHPSGGYTF
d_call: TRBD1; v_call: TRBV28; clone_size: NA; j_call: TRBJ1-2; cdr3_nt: TGTGCCAGCAGTTCGGGACAGGCGTCCCCCTATGGCTACACCTTC; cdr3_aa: CASSSGQASPYGYTF
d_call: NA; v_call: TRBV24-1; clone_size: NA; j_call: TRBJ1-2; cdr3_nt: TGTGCCACCAGTGATTTGGGCCTTGGCTACACCTTC; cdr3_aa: CATSDLGLGYTF
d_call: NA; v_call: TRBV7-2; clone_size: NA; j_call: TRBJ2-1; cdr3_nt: TGTGCCAGCAGCTTATTCGGTTCTCTACGTGAGCAGTTCTTC; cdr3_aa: CASSLFGSLREQFF
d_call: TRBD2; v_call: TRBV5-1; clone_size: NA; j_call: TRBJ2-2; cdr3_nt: TGCGCCAGCAGTTTGGGCCCCGGGACTAGCGACTCCGGGGAGCTGTTTTTT; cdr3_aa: CASSLGPGTSDSGELFF
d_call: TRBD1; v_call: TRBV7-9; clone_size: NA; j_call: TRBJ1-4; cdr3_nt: TGTGCCAGCAGCCCGCCGGGACAGTTAAATGAAAAACTGTTTTTT; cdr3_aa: CASSPPGQLNEKLFF
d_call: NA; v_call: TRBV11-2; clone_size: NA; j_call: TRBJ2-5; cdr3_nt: TGTGCCAGCAGCGCAGACAGACGGGAGACCCAGTACTTC; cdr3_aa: CASSADRRETQYF